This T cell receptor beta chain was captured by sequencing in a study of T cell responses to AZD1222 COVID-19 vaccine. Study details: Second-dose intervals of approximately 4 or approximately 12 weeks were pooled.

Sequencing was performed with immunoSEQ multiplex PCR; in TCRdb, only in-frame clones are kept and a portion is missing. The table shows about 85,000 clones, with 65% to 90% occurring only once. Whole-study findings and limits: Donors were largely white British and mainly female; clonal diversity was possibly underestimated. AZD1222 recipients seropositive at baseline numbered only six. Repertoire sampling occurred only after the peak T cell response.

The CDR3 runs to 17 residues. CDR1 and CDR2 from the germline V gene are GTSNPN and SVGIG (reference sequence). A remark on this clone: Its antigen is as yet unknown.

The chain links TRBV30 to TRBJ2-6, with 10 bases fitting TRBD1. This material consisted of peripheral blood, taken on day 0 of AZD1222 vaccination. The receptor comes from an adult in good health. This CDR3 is CAHHRDRGVSGANVLTF. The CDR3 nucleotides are TGTGCTCATCATCGGGACAGGGGTGTCTCTGGGGCCAACGTCCTGACTTTC.